The rows below give T cell receptor beta chains drawn from one sample of a study of post-analysis software for immune sequencing data. One entry per CDR3 protein results from TCRdb running MiXCR on the PCR reads. The profile covers about 430,000 distinct CDR3 sequences, with about 39% appearing a single time and about 7.6% taken by the ten largest. Material: blood. The receptors were sampled from a girl under 10 years old with multiple sclerosis. Both conserved end residues are part of each CDR3. D genes are given only for firm matches. Clone size is not always given. Where it is, it says once, few, many or a class for expanded clones.

>TRBJ1-5|TRBV25-1|once|NA
TGTGCCAGTCAATCCCAAAATCAGCCCCAGCATTTT
CASQSQNQPQHF
>TRBJ2-7|TRBV4-2|NA|TRBD1
TGTGCCAGCAGCCAGTCCCGGACAGGGTCCTACGAGCAGTACTTC
CASSQSRTGSYEQYF
>TRBJ2-3|TRBV29-1|few|NA
TGCAGCGTTACGGGTTTCCTCGCAGATACGCAGTATTTT
CSVTGFLADTQYF
>TRBJ2-5|TRBV29-1|few|NA
TGCAGCGGGGTCGTAAGTCAAGAGACCCAGTACTTC
CSGVVSQETQYF
>TRBJ1-4|TRBV27|NA|NA
TGTGCCAGCAGTTTAAATCCTGGGGGGATTAACGAAAAACTGTTTTTT
CASSLNPGGINEKLFF
>TRBJ2-7|TRBV7-6|few|NA
TGTGCCAGCAGCTTAACTAGGTACAGGGAATACGAGCAGTACTTC
CASSLTRYREYEQYF
>TRBJ2-1|TRBV24-1|few|NA
TGTGCCACCAGTGATTTGGCCTGGAGTGAGCAGTTCTTC
CATSDLAWSEQFF
>TRBJ2-1|TRBV20-1|medium-sized|NA
TGCAGTGCTAGAGTCCGAATGGGCCTGGGCCTCTACAATGAGCAGTTCTTC
CSARVRMGLGLYNEQFF
>TRBJ2-7|TRBV6-6|NA|NA
TGTGCCAGCAGTTTGGACACCCCCTACGAGCAGTACTTC
CASSLDTPYEQYF
>TRBJ2-5|TRBV15|NA|NA
TGTGCCACCAGCAGAGAACGTGTACGAGTGAAGCAGTACTTC
CATSRERVRVKQYF
>TRBJ2-1|TRBV2|NA|TRBD1
TGTGCCAGAGGGACAGGGGGATTGAACGAGCAGTTCTTC
CARGTGGLNEQFF
>TRBJ2-3|TRBV4-1|few|NA
TGCGCCAGCAGCCAAGCGGGGGCCCCAGATACGCAGTATTTT
CASSQAGAPDTQYF
>TRBJ1-2|TRBV20-1|few|TRBD1
TGCAGTGCTAAAAGACAGGGGTCTGGCTACACCTTC
CSAKRQGSGYTF
>TRBJ2-1|TRBV4-3|few|NA
TGCGCCAGCAGCCAAGATAACTTTCGACTAGTGAGTGAGAATGAGCAGTTCTTC
CASSQDNFRLVSENEQFF
>TRBJ1-2|TRBV15|few|NA
TGTGCCACCAGCAGAGATAGGGCACAGGCCGCGGTTGGCTACACCTTC
CATSRDRAQAAVGYTF
>TRBJ1-2|TRBV28|few|TRBD1
TGTGCCAGCAGTCCAGGGACAGTCTATGGCTACACCTTC
CASSPGTVYGYTF
>TRBJ2-5|TRBV4-3|few|NA
TGCGCCAGCAGCCAAGATAGCGGCAGGGGGCAAGAGACCCAGTACTTC
CASSQDSGRGQETQYF
>TRBJ1-2|TRBV5-6|NA|NA
TGTGCCAGCAGCTGGATGGAGCACGCGCGGATCTATGGCTACACCTTC
CASSWMEHARIYGYTF
>TRBJ2-1|TRBV5-1|NA|NA
TGCGTCAGCAGCTTGGCCCGATCAGGGGGGTACAATGAGCAGTTCTTC
CVSSLARSGGYNEQFF
>TRBJ2-5|TRBV5-5|NA|NA
TGTGCCAGCAGCTTGGCGGTGACCCCGGGGACCCAGTACTTC
CASSLAVTPGTQYF
>TRBJ2-3|TRBV7-9|NA|TRBD1
TGTGCCAGCAGCCCCCAGGGGGCTCGGGTAGATACGCAGTATTTT
CASSPQGARVDTQYF
>TRBJ1-2|TRBV4-3|NA|NA
TGCGCCAGCAGCCAAAGGACCACACGAGGAGGCTACACCTTC
CASSQRTTRGGYTF
>TRBJ2-1|TRBV20-1|once|TRBD1
TGCAGTGCTAGACAACGGGACAGGGGAAATGAGCAGTTCTTC
CSARQRDRGNEQFF
>TRBJ2-3|TRBV2|NA|TRBD2
TGTGCCAGCAACGGGGGGGCGGCAGATACGCAGTATTTT
CASNGGAADTQYF
>TRBJ2-7|TRBV20-1|few|TRBD2
TGCAGTGTTACAGGACCAAGGGCTAGCGGGGCCTCCTACGAGCAGTACTTC
CSVTGPRASGASYEQYF
>TRBJ1-2|TRBV20-1|NA|TRBD1
TGCAGTGCTGGACAGGGAAGACGCAATAGCGATGGCTACACCTTC
CSAGQGRRNSDGYTF
>TRBJ2-5|TRBV20-1|few|TRBD2
TGCAGTGCCCGTCCCCAGGCTAGCGGAGAGACCCAGTACTTC
CSARPQASGETQYF
>TRBJ2-1|TRBV12-3/TRBV12-4|NA|TRBD1
TGTGCCAGCAGTTTGTACGACAGGGGCTACGAGCAGTTCTTC
CASSLYDRGYEQFF
>TRBJ2-1|TRBV7-2|NA|TRBD2
TGTGCCAGCAGCTTAATGCTAGCGGGCGGGCTTAGCTCCTACAATGAGCAGTTCTTC
CASSLMLAGGLSSYNEQFF
>TRBJ1-5|TRBV20-1|NA|NA
TGCAGTGCTAGAGTAGAAGCAGGGGTCGGTCAGCCCCAGCATTTT
CSARVEAGVGQPQHF
>TRBJ2-3|TRBV28|NA|TRBD2
TGTGCCAGCAGTACCCTAACGGCTAGCGGAAACACAGATACGCAGTATTTT
CASSTLTASGNTDTQYF
>TRBJ1-1|TRBV5-1|few|NA
TGCGCCAGCAGCTTATTATCGGGGGGTAACACTGAAGCTTTCTTT
CASSLLSGGNTEAFF
>TRBJ1-1|TRBV12-5|few|NA
TGTGCTAGTGGGACCCTCGGGGGAGTCCCTGAAGCTTTCTTT
CASGTLGGVPEAFF
>TRBJ1-2|TRBV27|NA|NA
TGTGCCAGCAGTTTCTCTGGGGGGGTTGGCTACACCTTC
CASSFSGGVGYTF
>TRBJ2-1|TRBV20-1|NA|NA
TGCAGTGCTAAGCGGTGGAGCTCCTACAATGAGCAGTTCTTC
CSAKRWSSYNEQFF
>TRBJ2-6|TRBV20-1|few|NA
TGCAGTGCGGCGCAGCGGGCCAACGTCCTGACTTTC
CSAAQRANVLTF
>TRBJ2-3|TRBV21-1|NA|NA
TGTGCCAGCAGCATTCGGACAGGGGCCCAGAGAATTTCAGATACGCAGTATTTT
CASSIRTGAQRISDTQYF
>TRBJ2-7|TRBV28|once|NA
TGTGCCAGCAGAGGAGACGGGGGATTCCACGAGCAGTACTTC
CASRGDGGFHEQYF
>TRBJ1-5|TRBV2|NA|NA
TGTGCCAGCAGTTTACAGGGATTTCAGCCCCAGCATTTT
CASSLQGFQPQHF
>TRBJ2-5|TRBV14|NA|NA
TGTGCCAGCAGCCAGGAAAGAGGGTGGGAGACCCAGTACTTC
CASSQERGWETQYF
>TRBJ1-6|TRBV18|NA|NA
TGTGCCAGCTCACCATTTGACAGGATAATCCAGCCTTCACCCCTCCACTTT
CASSPFDRIIQPSPLHF
>TRBJ2-7|TRBV3-1|few|TRBD2
TGTGCCAGCAGCCAAAGGATTGGGGTTAGCGGGAGGTCGTCCTACGAGCAGTACTTC
CASSQRIGVSGRSSYEQYF
>TRBJ2-7|TRBV20-1|few|TRBD1
TGCAGTGCTACCCAGACAGGGACAGGCGAGCAGTACTTC
CSATQTGTGEQYF
>TRBJ2-1|TRBV5-1|few|TRBD2
TGCGCCAGCAGCTCACCCACGAAGACTAGCGCGACCTACAATGAGCAGTTCTTC
CASSSPTKTSATYNEQFF
>TRBJ1-4|TRBV19|few|NA
TGTGCCAGTAGTCCGGGAAATGAAAAACTGTTTTTT
CASSPGNEKLFF
>TRBJ2-7|TRBV28|NA|TRBD2
TGTGCCAGCAACTTAGAAAATATAGCGGGAGGGCCCCACGAGCAGTACTTC
CASNLENIAGGPHEQYF
>TRBJ2-6|TRBV7-3|NA|NA
TGTGCCAGCAGCTACGGGCCTGGTCCTGGGGCCAACGTCCTGACTTTC
CASSYGPGPGANVLTF
>TRBJ1-4|TRBV7-8|few|NA
TGTGCCAGCAGCTTAGCCGGGGCAGGGCCTAATGAAAAACTGTTTTTT
CASSLAGAGPNEKLFF
>TRBJ2-1|TRBV11-2|few|NA
TGTGCCAGCAGCTCATCCGGGGCGATCTACAATGAGCAGTTCTTC
CASSSSGAIYNEQFF
>TRBJ1-2|TRBV3-1|few|NA
TGTGCCAGCAGCCAAGATCGGTCCTATGGCTACACCTTC
CASSQDRSYGYTF
>TRBJ2-5|TRBV9|NA|TRBD2
TGTGCCAGCAGCCGCCGATCCTGGGACGTGCGGGAGCAGTACTTC
CASSRRSWDVREQYF
>TRBJ2-1|TRBV10-3|NA|NA
TGTGCCATCAGTGAGTCGAATGGGGGCCGAGGTGAGCAGTTCTTC
CAISESNGGRGEQFF
>TRBJ1-5|TRBV7-8|NA|NA
TGTGCCAGCAGCCTTAGGACCGGCAATCAGCCCCAGCATTTT
CASSLRTGNQPQHF
>TRBJ2-3|TRBV12-3/TRBV12-4|few|NA
TGTGCCAGCAGTCCCACGACCCAGGGCGATACGCAGTATTTT
CASSPTTQGDTQYF
>TRBJ2-7|TRBV4-2|few|NA
TGTGCCAGCAGCCAAGGCGACAAGAACTACGAGCAGTACTTC
CASSQGDKNYEQYF
>TRBJ2-6|TRBV7-8|few|NA
TGTGCCAGCAGCTTCATTCCGTCTGGGGCCAACGTCCTGACTTTC
CASSFIPSGANVLTF
>TRBJ2-3|TRBV28|NA|NA
TGTGCCAGCAGTAAATCTAGCCTTAGCACAGATACGCAGTATTTT
CASSKSSLSTDTQYF
>TRBJ2-1|TRBV27|NA|TRBD2
TGTGCCAGCTTTCTGGGGGGGCTAGCGGGAGTGGATGAGCAGTTCTTC
CASFLGGLAGVDEQFF
>TRBJ2-7|TRBV7-3|NA|NA
TGTGCCAGCAGCCGCATACCAGGGAGCGAGCAGTACTTC
CASSRIPGSEQYF